Below are 30 T cell receptor beta chains sequenced from a single sample in a study of CD8 T cells in ankylosing spondylitis. TCRdb reanalysed the 5' RACE reads using MiXCR and keeps one entry per CDR3 protein. The sample contains approximately 250,000 distinct CDR3 sequences, about 24% of which appear only once. Input material: blood, either unsorted or a sorted T cell fraction (not recorded which). These receptor sequences come from a male donor with ankylosing spondylitis or in good health (not recorded which).

There are a few counts of this clonotype. This chain joins TRBV20-1 and TRBJ2-7; a possible D gene is TRBD2 (5 bases). The CDR3 loop spans 12 amino acids. V lost 3 bases, J lost 4 bases, and 10 bases lay in between. The germline gives CDR1 DFQATT, CDR2 SNEGSKA (reference sequence). The CDR3 DNA is TGCAGTGCTAGCGCCGGGGTTTACGAGCAGTACTTC. This gives the protein CSASAGVYEQYF.

The chain combines TRBV7-9 with TRBJ2-6; D is perhaps TRBD1 (5 bases). V was cut by 5 bases and J by 2 bases, with 19 bases left in between. Germline CDR1 and CDR2: SEHNR and FQNEAQ (reference sequence). This CDR3 is 18 amino acids long. The CDR3 region is CASSPRQGYITGANVLTF. CDR3 coding DNA: TGTGCCAGCAGCCCCCGGCAGGGATATATAACTGGGGCCAACGTCCTGACTTTC. Based on the CDR3 plus reference TRBV7-9 and TRBJ2-6, the full variable domain is DTGVSQNPRHKITKRGQNVTFRCDPISEHNRLYWYRQTLGQGPEFLTYFQNEAQLEKSRLLSDRFSAERPKGSFSTLEIQRTEQGDSAMYLCASSPRQGYITGANVLTFGAGSRLTVL.

The table lists this clonotype with many counts. The V call is TRBV10-3, the J call TRBJ2-5, with a tentative D call TRBD2 (5 bases). The CDR3 extends over 13 amino acids. Germline V CDR1 and CDR2: ENHRY, SYGVKD. V was pared by 5 bases and J by 1 base, with 8 bases between. As DNA, the CDR3 is TGTGCCATCAGTCGTACTAGCCAAGAGACCCAGTACTTC. Its translation: CAISRTSQETQYF.

The CDR3 bases are TGTGCCAGCAGCCTTGGGACAGGGGTCTCCTACGAGCAGTACTTC. Its protein is CASSLGTGVSYEQYF. J is TRBJ2-7 and V is TRBV12-3 or TRBV12-4; 10 positions match TRBD1. Germline trimming cut 6 bases from V and 0 bases from J; bases unmatched to any gene: 5. This CDR3 is 15 amino acids long.

The V call is TRBV2, the J call TRBJ1-1; D uncertain. Trimming stripped 10 bases from V and 1 base from J, with 16 bases between. Germline V lookup: CDR1 SNHLY, CDR2 FYNNEI. The CDR3 loop spans 14 amino acids. The CDR3 protein is CANSVGRANTEAFF. The CDR3 DNA reads as TGTGCCAACAGCGTAGGACGGGCGAACACTGAAGCTTTCTTT.

This clonotype was counted at least ten times. This chain joins TRBV5-1 and TRBJ2-1; 7 nucleotides align to TRBD2. The CDR3 has 18 amino acids. CDR1 SGHRS and CDR2 YFSETQ come from the germline V gene. V was pared by 0 bases and J by 0 bases, with 9 bases of the junction left unmatched. CDR3 sequence reads: CASSLAAGTTFSYNEQFF. CDR3 coding DNA: TGCGCCAGCAGCTTGGCAGCCGGGACTACCTTCTCCTACAATGAGCAGTTCTTC.

This clonotype was recorded many times. The CDR3 DNA is TGTGCCAGCAATGGCGCTTACGAGCAGTACTTC. Translating gives CASNGAYEQYF. The chain carries TRBV3-1 and TRBJ2-7; D is ambiguous. This CDR3 spans 11 amino acids. Looked up from germline, CDR1 is LGHDT and CDR2 is YNNKEL (reference sequence). Trimming left V 7 bases short and J 4 bases short, with 8 bases between.

This clonotype appeared a single time. V is TRBV20-1 and J is TRBJ2-2; 13 bases line up with TRBD2. V dropped 5 bases and J dropped 3; count of bases not matched to a gene: 6. The germline gives CDR1 DFQATT, CDR2 SNEGSKA (reference sequence). This CDR3 region has 16 residues. CDR3 DNA: TGCAGTGCTCAAACTAGCGGGGGGGCCTACACCGGGGAGCTGTTTTTT. This codes for CSAQTSGGAYTGELFF.

On this clonotype itself: A much larger clone sits a single nucleotide away, making a read error possible. J is TRBJ2-4 and V is TRBV3-1, with 14 nucleotides matching TRBD2. This CDR3 is 19 amino acids long. From germline, CDR1 is LGHDT and CDR2 YNNKEL (reference sequence). The CDR3 protein is CASSPQPTSGGGTKNIQDF. CDR3 DNA sequence: TGTGCCAGCAGCCCACAACCGACTAGCGGGGGGGGTACCAAAAACATTCAGGACTTC.

This clonotype was counted ten times or more. The rearrangement uses TRBV4-1 and TRBJ2-1; unclear D gene. Germline lookup yields CDR1 MGHRA and CDR2 YSYEKL. The CDR3 spans 16 residues. Trimming removed 0 bases from V and 7 bases from J, with 16 bases in between. The CDR3 bases are TGCGCCAGCAGCCAAGATCTGTCACTGCGACGGAATGAGCAGTTCTTC. It yields the protein CASSQDLSLRRNEQFF.

The chain employs TRBV6-5 and TRBJ1-1; a possible D gene is TRBD1 (6 bases). This CDR3 spans 15 amino acids. CDR1 is MNHEY, CDR2 SVGAGI, per germline. Trimming pared 3 bases from V and 1 base from J, leaving 12 bases between. The CDR3 loop is CASSYTTGANTEAFF. In DNA, the CDR3 is TGTGCCAGCAGTTATACGACGGGGGCGAACACTGAAGCTTTCTTT.

The V call is TRBV18, the J call TRBJ1-1, with TRBD1 identical over 7 bases. Germline V gene data show CDR1 as KGHSH and CDR2 as LQKENI. After removal of 6 bases from V and 5 bases from J, the junction contained 6 bases not matched to a gene. This CDR3 is built from 13 residues. The CDR3 DNA reads as TGTGCCAGCTCCCCCGACAGGGATACTGAAGCTTTCTTT. Its protein product is CASSPDRDTEAFF.

This clonotype was observed a handful of times. The J gene is TRBJ2-7, the V gene TRBV12-3 or TRBV12-4; 9 bases map to TRBD1. This CDR3 comprises 13 residues. The V gene end was trimmed by 6 bases and the J gene end by 5 bases; junction bases not matched to a gene: 5. CDR3 protein: CASSNRGLDEQYF. CDR3 nucleotide sequence: TGTGCCAGCAGCAACAGGGGGCTGGACGAGCAGTACTTC.

This clonotype was observed a handful of times. The V gene is TRBV12-3 or TRBV12-4, the J gene TRBJ2-7, with TRBD2 as a possible D gene (7 bases). V was clipped by 4 bases and J by 3 bases, with 16 bases between them. This CDR3 is 15 amino acids long. CDR3 nucleotide sequence: TGTGCCAGCAGTTCCACCCTCGGGGGGCTCTACGAGCAGTACTTC. Amino acid sequence: CASSSTLGGLYEQYF.

This clonotype was seen only a few times. The chain joins TRBV20-1 to TRBJ2-7; D may be TRBD2 (5 bases). V was cut by 0 bases and J by 0 bases, with 15 bases left in between. The CDR3 extends over 16 amino acids. CDR1 is DFQATT and CDR2 is SNEGSKA in the germline V gene (reference sequence). The CDR3 region is CSARDPAELGSYEQYF. CDR3 sequence (DNA): TGCAGTGCTAGAGATCCGGCAGAACTAGGCTCCTACGAGCAGTACTTC.

The rearrangement uses TRBV7-8 and TRBJ2-1; D unresolved. Trimming took 2 bases from V and 15 from J, leaving 17 bases between them. The CDR3 has 13 amino acids. Germline values: CDR1 SGHVS, CDR2 FQNEAQ. The CDR3 bases are TGTGCCAGCAGCTTACGAGGAAAGGGTTTAGGGTTCTTC. It is translated as CASSLRGKGLGFF.

This clonotype was seen just once. With a much larger clone just one base away, this may be a read error. This chain joins TRBV12-3 or TRBV12-4 and TRBJ2-2; D uncertain. Trimming took off 6 bases at V and 0 bases at J, with 14 bases between the two ends. CDR3 length: 16 residues. DNA of the CDR3: TGTGCCAGCAGGCCGTCGGTTAGCACGAACACCGGGGAGCTGTTTTTT. It codes for CASRPSVSTNTGELFF.

This rearrangement joins TRBV12-3 or TRBV12-4 to TRBJ2-3; D is unclear. The CDR3 spans 14 residues. Deletions cut 5 bases from V and 2 bases from J, with 11 bases between. CDR3 loop: CASSPSGTTDTQYF. The DNA for the CDR3 is TGTGCCAGCAGTCCTTCCGGCACCACAGATACGCAGTATTTT.

J is TRBJ2-3 and V is TRBV28; D unclear. Per germline, CDR1 MDHEN and CDR2 SYDVKM. The CDR3 sequence is 12 residues long. V lost 9 bases and J lost 2, with 9 bases in between. CDR3 in DNA: TGTGCCAGGTATCGGAACACAGATACGCAGTATTTT. Its protein product is CARYRNTDTQYF.

The chain combines TRBV24-1 with TRBJ2-3; D remains ambiguous. Trimming cost V 2 bases and J 0 bases, with 14 bases left between them. The germline V gene has CDR1 KGHDR and CDR2 SFDVKD. The CDR3 sequence is 17 residues long. Written as DNA, the CDR3 is TGTGCCACCAGTGATTCGGCACCGCGACCTAGCACAGATACGCAGTATTTT. The encoded protein is CATSDSAPRPSTDTQYF.

This clonotype occurred once. The rearrangement links TRBV29-1 to TRBJ2-5; D possibly uses TRBD1 or TRBD2 (6 bases each). Germline V gives CDR1 SQVTM, CDR2 ANQGSEA. V was trimmed by 7 bases and J by 3 bases, leaving 15 bases between them. The CDR3 consists of 13 residues. The CDR3 protein is CSAGSGGEETQYF. DNA for the CDR3: TGCAGCGCTGGTTCCGGGGGCGAAGAGACCCAGTACTTC.

This clonotype was detected ten times or more. The rearrangement links TRBV6-1 to TRBJ1-2; tentatively, D is TRBD1 (5 bases). V was shortened by 4 bases and J by 4 bases, with 13 bases between the two germline ends. Germline V lookup: CDR1 MNHNS, CDR2 SASEGT. The CDR3 consists of 14 residues. CDR3 nucleotides: TGTGCCAGCAGTGTCCAGGGTCCCTTCTATGGCTACACCTTC. Its protein product is CASSVQGPFYGYTF.

This clonotype was seen more than once but under ten times. The V and J genes are TRBV20-1 and TRBJ2-3; 7 nucleotides agree with TRBD1. From germline, CDR1 is DFQATT and CDR2 SNEGSKA (reference sequence). This CDR3 has 15 amino acids. The junction had 9 bases not matched to a gene; V was cut back by 6 bases and J by 0 bases. CDR3 nucleotides: TGCAGTGCCCACCCTCCGGGACAGAGCACAGATACGCAGTATTTT. Translated, it gives CSAHPPGQSTDTQYF.

Only a few counts were recorded for this clonotype. As DNA, the CDR3 is TGTGCCAGCAGCTTGGAGCGGGGGGACCATACGTTCTTC. Protein product: CASSLERGDHTFF. This chain connects TRBV7-9 to TRBJ2-1, with TRBD2 matching 9 bases. With 3 bases clipped from V and 15 bases from J, the junction kept 9 bases outside the gene matches. The CDR3 has 13 residues. The germline CDR1 and CDR2 sequences are SEHNR and FQNEAQ (reference sequence).

This clonotype was found many times. The chain recombines TRBV4-1 with TRBJ1-2; perhaps TRBD1 as D (6 bases). Trimming took 6 bases from V and 8 from J, leaving 16 bases between them. The V gene's germline CDR1 is MGHRA and CDR2 YSYEKL. The CDR3 consists of 13 residues. The CDR3 protein is CASREQGESGYTF. DNA for the CDR3: TGCGCCAGCAGGGAACAGGGTGAAAGCGGCTACACCTTC.

The rearrangement links TRBV20-1 to TRBJ2-7; D call uncertain. Germline CDR1 is DFQATT and CDR2 is SNEGSKA (reference sequence). This CDR3 region has 12 residues. Trimming shortened V by 5 bases and J by 2 bases, and 10 bases separated the two germline ends. The CDR3 sequence is CSASDGPYEQYF. Here the CDR3 DNA reads TGCAGTGCTTCGGACGGGCCCTACGAGCAGTACTTC.

The chain couples TRBV12-3 or TRBV12-4 to TRBJ2-2; a possible D gene is TRBD1 (5 bases). The V and J ends lost 11 bases and 5 bases respectively, with 12 bases between them. This CDR3 comprises 12 residues. CDR3 DNA sequence: TGTGCCGCAGGGAAGGGTACCGGGGAGCTGTTTTTT. This translates into CAAGKGTGELFF.

Many counts were recorded for this clonotype. The chain combines TRBV29-1 with TRBJ2-4; D may correspond to TRBD1 or TRBD2 (7 bases each). The germline V gene has CDR1 SQVTM and CDR2 ANQGSEA. This CDR3 comprises 14 residues. The CDR3 nucleotides are TGCACCCCCAGGGGGGGGCTGGCCAAAAACATTCAGTACTTC. Its protein product is CTPRGGLAKNIQYF.

In its sample, this clonotype was seen a few times. The CDR3 nucleotides read TGTGCCATCAGTGAACGGGAGCCCCCCCAGTACTTC. Its translation is CAISEREPPQYF. This chain links TRBV10-3 with TRBJ2-5; perhaps TRBD2 as D (6 bases). CDR1 is ENHRY and CDR2 is SYGVKD in the germline V gene. The length of the CDR3 is 12 residues. Trimming stripped 3 bases from V and 9 bases from J, with 11 bases between.

This chain uses TRBV18 with TRBJ2-7, with D unclear. Per germline, CDR1 KGHSH and CDR2 LQKENI. The CDR3 sequence is 15 residues long. The V and J ends lost 6 bases and 0 bases respectively, with 15 bases between them. This chain's CDR3 is CASSPALGNSYEQYF. CDR3 DNA sequence: TGTGCCAGCTCCCCCGCCCTTGGCAACTCCTACGAGCAGTACTTC.